These 18 T cell receptor beta chains came from one sample sequenced in a study of blood T cells in healthy people across ages. Combining a sample-barcoded 5' primer with a J-beta primer mix, a second PCR ran for about 7 to 11 cycles. TCRdb analysed the 5' RACE reads with MiXCR anew, one entry per CDR3 protein. The sample lists hundreds of thousands of distinct CDR3 sequences; under 25% were seen once. Input material: blood. The receptors here all came from a man between 70 and 80 years old in good health.

This rearrangement joins TRBV20-1 to TRBJ2-1; 11 nucleotides line up with TRBD2. The J call is doubtful: the DNA matches TRBJ2-5 better. The length of the CDR3 is 16 residues. Germline CDR1 reads DFQATT; CDR2 reads SNEGSKA (reference sequence). The CDR3 sequence is CSAPTSGRRGGETQYF. The DNA for the CDR3 is TGCAGTGCCCCAACTAGCGGGAGACGTGGCGGAGAGACCCAGTACTTC.

The chain joins TRBV20-1 to TRBJ2-5; 8 bases match TRBD1. The J call may be faulty, since TRBJ2-7 better matches the DNA end. The CDR3 length is 14 residues. The germline CDR1 and CDR2 sequences are DFQATT and SNEGSKA (reference sequence). The chain's CDR3 is CSAFRDRLSYEQYF. The CDR3 DNA reads TGCAGTGCTTTCCGGGACAGGCTATCCTACGAGCAGTACTTC.

DNA for the CDR3: TGTGCCAGCAGCTCGCGGACCCACAACTACGAGCAGTACTTC. This translates into CASSSRTHNYEQYF. The chain recombines TRBV7-2 with TRBJ2-7; D is unclear. There are 14 residues in the CDR3. Germline CDR1 and CDR2: SGHTA and FQGNSA. V was shortened by 4 bases and J by 3 bases, with 13 bases between the two germline ends.

This clonotype was seen a handful of times. The chain employs TRBV3-1 and TRBJ2-7; tentative D call: TRBD2 (5 bases). The length of the CDR3 is 14 residues. From germline, CDR1 is LGHDT and CDR2 YNNKEL (reference sequence). Trimming left V 2 bases short and J 3 bases short, with 11 bases between. The CDR3 nucleotides are TGTGCCAGCAGCCAAATCAACCGGGACTACGAGCAGTACTTC. It translates to CASSQINRDYEQYF.

The sample holds one count of this clonotype. This chain joins TRBV5-6 and TRBJ1-1, with a weak D call TRBD1 (5 bases). Trimming pared 4 bases from V and 6 bases from J, leaving 16 bases between. The germline gives CDR1 SGHDT, CDR2 YYEEEE. The CDR3 runs to 14 residues. CDR3 coding DNA: TGTGCCAGCAGCCCAGCAGGGACGAGGGCTGAAGCTTTCTTT. As protein: CASSPAGTRAEAFF.

The CDR3 DNA follows: TGTGCCAGCCGACAGGGGGCCGTTCAGCCCCAGCATTTT. Its protein is CASRQGAVQPQHF. The chain joins TRBV6-6 to TRBJ1-5; TRBD1 matches 10 bases. The CDR3 loop spans 13 amino acids. The germline gives CDR1 MNHNY, CDR2 SVGAGI (reference sequence). V lost 8 bases, J lost 6 bases, and 4 bases stayed unmatched.

This clonotype was observed at least ten times. The V call is TRBV5-1, the J call TRBJ1-1; no reliable D call. The length of the CDR3 is 16 residues. From germline, CDR1 is SGHRS and CDR2 YFSETQ. Trimming removed 1 base at V and 1 base at J, with 14 bases between. DNA for the CDR3: TGCGCCAGCAGCTTGTCCTACCAGGCCAGGAACACTGAAGCTTTCTTT. Translated: CASSLSYQARNTEAFF.

This chain connects TRBV5-1 to TRBJ1-2; D is unclear. The CDR3 is made up of 14 amino acids. Germline V CDR1 and CDR2: SGHRS, YFSETQ. The germline V and J ends were trimmed by 4 bases and 2 bases, with 12 bases remaining between them. CDR3 amino acids: CASSREAGNYGYTF. The CDR3 DNA reads as TGCGCCAGCAGCAGGGAGGCGGGCAACTATGGCTACACCTTC.

Of note for this clonotype: This sequence may be a read error, since a much larger clone differs from it by one base. The V gene is TRBV13, the J gene TRBJ2-1; 7 bases are shared with TRBD1. Near its end, the DNA agrees better with TRBJ2-5, so the J call may be wrong. CDR3 length: 15 residues. Germline CDR1 and CDR2: PRHDT and FYEKMQ (reference sequence). This CDR3 reads CVSSFYGQATRTQYF. For the CDR3, the DNA is TGTGTCAGCAGCTTCTACGGACAGGCTACCAGGACCCAGTACTTC.

The V call is TRBV28, the J call TRBJ2-7, with 10 bases identical to TRBD1. The CDR3 runs to 15 residues. V shed 6 bases, J shed 0 bases, and the junction held 5 bases outside the gene matches. The germline CDR1 and CDR2 sequences are MDHEN and SYDVKM. Here the CDR3 reads CASSSDRGSSYEQYF. The CDR3 DNA follows: TGTGCCAGCAGCTCGGACAGGGGGAGCTCCTACGAGCAGTACTTC.

This clonotype was seen a few times. The chain combines TRBV7-9 with TRBJ2-5; 13 bases are a match to TRBD2. The DNA end lines up better with TRBJ2-7; the J call may be wrong. From germline, CDR1 is SEHNR and CDR2 FQNEAQ (reference sequence). The CDR3 is 18 amino acids. CDR3 DNA sequence: TGTGCCAGCAGCTTAGAAAACGGCGGGACTAGCGGGAACTACGAGCAGTACTTC. Protein: CASSLENGGTSGNYEQYF.

This clonotype has ten or more counts. The chain links TRBV5-1 to TRBJ1-3, with D maybe TRBD1 (5 bases). Germline CDR1 is SGHRS and CDR2 is YFSETQ. The ends were cut back, 4 bases at V and 0 bases at J, with 14 bases in the middle. The CDR3 length is 16 residues. The CDR3 DNA follows: TGCGCCAGCAGCGTGGGACCGACGAGCTCTGGAAACACCATATATTTT. It codes for CASSVGPTSSGNTIYF.

This clonotype came up a few times. J is TRBJ2-7 and V is TRBV5-6; D remains ambiguous. Per germline, CDR1 SGHDT and CDR2 YYEEEE. The CDR3 length is 12 residues. Trimming pared 4 bases from V and 3 bases from J, leaving 8 bases between. The CDR3: CASSAYHYEQYF. The CDR3 DNA sequence: TGTGCCAGCAGCGCGTATCACTACGAGCAGTACTTC.

This clonotype came up a few times. The DNA for the CDR3 is TGTGCCAGCAGTCCCCGACTAGCGTTCTCCTACGAGCAGTACTTC. Its protein product is CASSPRLAFSYEQYF. The chain carries TRBV7-2 and TRBJ2-5; 8 positions match TRBD2. The assigned J gene may be wrong: the sequence end matches TRBJ2-7 better. This CDR3 is 15 amino acids long. Germline CDR1 is SGHTA and CDR2 is FQGNSA.

The gene calls are TRBV7-8 and TRBJ2-7, with 9 nucleotides matching TRBD1. CDR1 is SGHVS and CDR2 is FQNEAQ in the germline V gene. Unmatched junction bases numbered 5, after V lost 5 bases and J lost 0 bases. This CDR3 spans 15 amino acids. The CDR3 bases are TGTGCCAGCAGCGAGACAGGGGGGGTCTCCTACGAGCAGTACTTC. It codes for CASSETGGVSYEQYF. The variable domain in full, with the rest retrieved from reference TRBV7-8 and TRBJ2-7, is GAGVSQSPRYKVAKRGQDVALRCDPISGHVSLFWYQQALGQGPEFLTYFQNEAQLDKSGLPSDRFFAERPEGSVSTLKIQRTQQEDSAVYLCASSETGGVSYEQYFGPGTRLTVT.

This clonotype was found a few times. One end of the junction fails to match germline, which may point to a read error. J is TRBJ2-4 and V is TRBV12-3 or TRBV12-4, with 11 bases fitting TRBD1. The CDR3 sequence is 16 residues long. For the CDR3, the DNA is TGTGCCGGCAGAAGCCCGGGACAGGGGGAGAGGGACATTCAGTACTTC. Translating gives CAGRSPGQGERDIQYF.

The CDR3 protein is CASSLGGRARETQYF. CDR3 sequence (DNA): TGTGCCAGCAGTTTAGGCGGGAGGGCCCGAGAGACCCAGTACTTC. This rearrangement joins TRBV12-3 or TRBV12-4 to TRBJ2-5; 9 positions match TRBD2. The CDR3 spans 15 residues. The V segment lost 1 base and the J segment 4 bases; nucleotides outside the gene matches: 4.

This clonotype was seen more than once but under ten times. CDR3 loop: CASSIRGGATDTQYF. CDR3 in DNA: TGTGCCAGCAGCATCCGAGGGGGGGCCACAGATACGCAGTATTTT. The gene calls are TRBV9 and TRBJ2-3; possibly TRBD2 for D (7 bases). Trimming took 4 bases from V and 2 from J, leaving 14 bases between them. This CDR3 is built from 15 residues. The germline V gene encodes CDR1 SGDLS and CDR2 YYNGEE. Full variable domain (missing parts from reference TRBV9 and TRBJ2-3): DSGVTQTPKHLITATGQRVTLRCSPRSGDLSVYWYQQSLDQGLQFLIQYYNGEERAKGNILERFSAQQFPDLHSELNLSSLELGDSALYFCASSIRGGATDTQYFGPGTRLTVL.